Detailed here is one TCR beta chain. Its antigen is unknown. The PCR used 60 Vbeta and 13 Jbeta primers. The assay was immunoSEQ multiplex PCR, and TCRdb's table has in-frame clones only and misses some. The sample includes approximately 60,000 clones, roughly 85% seen only once; the top ten take 1.6%. This entry is derived from a study of cytomegalovirus exposure and HLA in healthy donors. The CDR3 has 13 residues. V shed 3 bases and J shed 5 bases, with 10 bases lying between them. Germline lookup yields CDR1 KGHSH and CDR2 LQKENI. Overall study results and limits: In a later analysis, across HLA loci, associated TCR counts were highest for DRB1, lowest for HLA-C.

This sequence originates from a man aged 25 to 40 in good health and CMV-seronegative. This chain uses TRBV18 with TRBJ1-2, with unresolved D. The sample comprised PBMCs. The DNA for the CDR3 is TGTGCCAGCTCACCCTCAGAAGAATATGGCTACACCTTC. Protein: CASSPSEEYGYTF.